This T cell receptor beta chain was sequenced during a study of neurological immune-mediated disorders. Broader study findings: Patients with HTLV-1-associated myelopathy had the highest level of TCR clonal expansion, whereas patients with multiple sclerosis had the lowest level, falling beneath the level found in healthy controls. A possible signature was seen in one related-CDR3 cluster, into which phylogenetic grouping placed the repertoires of 18 of 34 multiple sclerosis patients.

At least ten counts were recorded for this clonotype. Its matching antigen is unknown. 5'RACE with 10-nucleotide random UMIs generated the cDNA. TCRdb ran MiXCR on the 5' RACE reads and lists one entry per CDR3 protein. This sample carries 65,000 to 85,000 distinct CDR3 sequences, roughly 3% of them seen once, and the ten largest clones take about 5.5%. PBMCs numbering 2 million and stored at -80 C yielded the unsorted libraries. The sequence was collected from a woman between 45 and 60 years old with multiple sclerosis. Sequenced input: PBMCs.

The CDR3 protein is CSARYPSSYNEQFF. The CDR3 DNA is TGCAGTGCTAGGTACCCTAGCTCCTACAATGAGCAGTTCTTC. V and J are TRBV20-1 and TRBJ2-1; D gene uncertain. Trimming removed 3 bases from V and 0 bases from J, with 9 bases in between. In germline, CDR1 is DFQATT, CDR2 SNEGSKA (reference sequence). The CDR3 totals 14 residues.